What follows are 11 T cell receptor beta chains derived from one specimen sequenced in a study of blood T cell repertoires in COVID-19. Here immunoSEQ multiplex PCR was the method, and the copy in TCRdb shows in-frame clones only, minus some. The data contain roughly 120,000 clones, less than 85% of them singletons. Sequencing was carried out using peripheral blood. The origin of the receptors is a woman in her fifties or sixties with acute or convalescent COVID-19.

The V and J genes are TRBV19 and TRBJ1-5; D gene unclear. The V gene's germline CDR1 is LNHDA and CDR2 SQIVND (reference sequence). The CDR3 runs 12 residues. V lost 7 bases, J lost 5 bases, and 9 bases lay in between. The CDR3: CASNREDQPQHF. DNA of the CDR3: TGTGCCAGTAATCGAGAGGATCAGCCCCAGCATTTT.

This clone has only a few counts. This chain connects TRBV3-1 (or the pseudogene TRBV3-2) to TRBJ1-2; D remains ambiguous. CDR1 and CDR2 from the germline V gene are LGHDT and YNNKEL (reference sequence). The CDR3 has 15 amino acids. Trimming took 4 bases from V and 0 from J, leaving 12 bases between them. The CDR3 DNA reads TGTGCCAGCAGCCCGGGGTCCCTGCCTAACTATGGCTACACCTTC. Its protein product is CASSPGSLPNYGYTF.

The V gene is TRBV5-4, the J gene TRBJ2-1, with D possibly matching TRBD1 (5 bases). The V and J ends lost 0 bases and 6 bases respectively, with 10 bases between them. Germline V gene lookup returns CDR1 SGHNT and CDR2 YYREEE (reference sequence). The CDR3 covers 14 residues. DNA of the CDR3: TGTGCCAGCAGCTTGGCCGGAAGGGGCAATGAGCAGTTCTTC. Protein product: CASSLAGRGNEQFF. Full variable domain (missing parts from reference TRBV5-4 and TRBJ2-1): ETGVTQSPTHLIKTRGQQVTLRCSSQSGHNTVSWYQQALGQGPQFIFQYYREEENGRGNFPPRFSGLQFPNYSSELNVNALELDDSALYLCASSLAGRGNEQFFGPGTRLTVL.

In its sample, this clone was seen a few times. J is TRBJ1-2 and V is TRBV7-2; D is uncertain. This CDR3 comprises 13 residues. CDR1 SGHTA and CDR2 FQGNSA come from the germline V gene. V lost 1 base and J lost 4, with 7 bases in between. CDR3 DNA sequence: TGTGCCAGCAGCTTAGAGAAGAGCTATGGCTACACCTTC. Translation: CASSLEKSYGYTF.

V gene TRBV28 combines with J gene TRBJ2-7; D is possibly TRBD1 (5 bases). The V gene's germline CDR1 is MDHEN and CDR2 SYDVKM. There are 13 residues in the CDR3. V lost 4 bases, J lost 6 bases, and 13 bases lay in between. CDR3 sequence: CASSSGPTGEQYV. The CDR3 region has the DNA TGTGCCAGCAGTTCGGGTCCTACAGGCGAGCAGTACGTC.

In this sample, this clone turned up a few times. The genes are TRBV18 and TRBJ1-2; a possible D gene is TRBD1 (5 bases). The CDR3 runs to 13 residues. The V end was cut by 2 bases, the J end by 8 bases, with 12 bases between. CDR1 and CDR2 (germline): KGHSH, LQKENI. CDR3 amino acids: CASSPGTLLGYTF. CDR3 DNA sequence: TGTGCCAGCTCACCAGGGACTCTCCTGGGCTACACCTTC.

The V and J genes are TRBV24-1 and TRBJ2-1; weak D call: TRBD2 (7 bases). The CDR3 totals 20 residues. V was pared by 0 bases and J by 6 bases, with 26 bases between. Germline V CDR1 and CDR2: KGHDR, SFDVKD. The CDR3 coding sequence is TGTGCCACCAGTGATTTGCCGGGGGGCGCAGGAACAGGAGTGGTCAATGAGCAGTTCTTC. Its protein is CATSDLPGGAGTGVVNEQFF.

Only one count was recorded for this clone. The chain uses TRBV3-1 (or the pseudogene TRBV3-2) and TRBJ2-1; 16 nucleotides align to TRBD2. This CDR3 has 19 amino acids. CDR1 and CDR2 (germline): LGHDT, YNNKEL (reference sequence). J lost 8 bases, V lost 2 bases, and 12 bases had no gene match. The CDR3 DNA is TGTGCCAGCAGCCAAACCGGGACTAGCGGGGGGGCCGGGAAGGATGAGCAGTTCTTC. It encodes CASSQTGTSGGAGKDEQFF.

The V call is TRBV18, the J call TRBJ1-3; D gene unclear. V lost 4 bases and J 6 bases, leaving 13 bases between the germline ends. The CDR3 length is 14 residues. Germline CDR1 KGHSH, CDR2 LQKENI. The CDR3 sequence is CASSRGGQENTIYF. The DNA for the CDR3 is TGTGCCAGCTCACGAGGAGGGCAGGAAAACACCATATATTTT. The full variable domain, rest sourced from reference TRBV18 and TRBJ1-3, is NAGVMQNPRHLVRRRGQEARLRCSPMKGHSHVYWYRQLPEEGLKFMVYLQKENIIDESGMPKERFSAEFPKEGPSILRIQQVVRGDSAAYFCASSRGGQENTIYFGEGSWLTVV.

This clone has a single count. The CDR3 DNA reads TGTGCCAGCGGAAAACAGGGTAGCACTGAAGCTTTCTTT. Translating it yields CASGKQGSTEAFF. J is TRBJ1-1 and V is TRBV21-1; the table's D call, TRBD1, was not checked against the DNA. TRBV21-1 is deemed a pseudogene. The CDR3 consists of 13 residues.

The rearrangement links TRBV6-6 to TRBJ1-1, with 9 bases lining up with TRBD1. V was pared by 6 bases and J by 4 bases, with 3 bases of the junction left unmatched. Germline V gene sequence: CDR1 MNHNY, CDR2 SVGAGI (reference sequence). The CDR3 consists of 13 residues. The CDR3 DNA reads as TGTGCCAGCAGGACAGGGGGTGGCACTGAAGCTTTCTTT. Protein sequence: CASRTGGGTEAFF.